These 14 T cell receptor beta chains were all obtained from the same sample, sequenced in a study of human T cells and chemical hapten exposure. MiXCR, run by TCRdb on the 5' RACE reads, gives a single entry per CDR3 protein. The top ten clones hold about 3% of a sample with 110,000 or so distinct CDR3 sequences, approximately 20% of them seen once. Someone pulled total RNA out of unfractionated whole blood. All receptors come from a human donor in good health.

This clonotype was detected only a few times. This chain links TRBV29-1 with TRBJ2-3; maybe TRBD1 (6 bases). Germline lookup yields CDR1 SQVTM and CDR2 ANQGSEA. V was clipped by 6 bases and J by 2 bases, with 27 bases between them. The CDR3 sequence is 18 residues long. The CDR3 protein is CSVPARVGGRAITDTQYF. In nucleotides, the CDR3 is TGCAGCGTACCCGCCCGAGTAGGGGGACGGGCAATCACAGATACGCAGTATTTT.

This clonotype occurred a few times. A junction end diverges from the germline sequence, so it may reflect a read error. The chain employs TRBV20-1 and TRBJ2-1; 10 nucleotides align to TRBD2. Germline CDR1 and CDR2: DFQATT and SNEGSKA (reference sequence). This CDR3 has 14 residues. The DNA of the CDR3 is TGCAGTACTAGCGGGACCATAACATCCAATGAGCAGTTCTTC. It translates to CSTSGTITSNEQFF.

This clonotype has just a few counts. J is TRBJ2-3 and V is TRBV5-6; 11 nucleotides match TRBD2. CDR3 length: 16 amino acids. Germline V lookup: CDR1 SGHDT, CDR2 YYEEEE. The V and J ends lost 3 bases and 7 bases, in that order; junction bases with no gene match: 10. This chain's CDR3 is CASSYTPSGGMNTQYF. CDR3 DNA: TGTGCCAGCAGCTACACCCCTAGCGGGGGGATGAATACGCAGTATTTT.

V and J are TRBV10-3 and TRBJ2-5; no firm D call. Trimming left V 10 bases short and J 0 bases short, with 9 bases between. There are 12 residues in the CDR3. The V gene's germline CDR1 is ENHRY and CDR2 SYGVKD. The CDR3 nucleotides read TGTGCCAGCGGACGTAACCAAGAGACCCAGTACTTC. Translation: CASGRNQETQYF.

The chain couples TRBV29-1 to TRBJ2-1; TRBD2 agrees at 10 bases. The CDR3 is made up of 15 amino acids. CDR1 is SQVTM, CDR2 ANQGSEA, per germline. The junction had 12 bases not matched to a gene; V was cut back by 7 bases and J by 6 bases. DNA for the CDR3: TGCAGCGCTGCCCCGGGGACTAGCGCTGGCAATGAGCAGTTCTTC. Translating it yields CSAAPGTSAGNEQFF.

The chain links TRBV2 to TRBJ2-3; D gene uncertain. V lost 5 bases, J lost 0 bases, and 9 bases lay in between. Per germline, CDR1 SNHLY and CDR2 FYNNEI. This CDR3 is built from 14 residues. Here the CDR3 reads CASSRLGSTDTQYF. CDR3 DNA sequence: TGTGCCAGCAGTAGGCTAGGAAGCACAGATACGCAGTATTTT.

This clonotype has a handful of counts. This chain connects TRBV29-1 to TRBJ2-5; D remains unclear. V shed 1 base and J shed 4 bases, with 7 bases lying between them. Germline V lookup: CDR1 SQVTM, CDR2 ANQGSEA. CDR3 length: 12 residues. CDR3 nucleotides: TGCAGCGTTGAAGGGGTCCGAGAGACCCAGTACTTC. As protein: CSVEGVRETQYF.

The sample holds a few counts of this clonotype. V gene TRBV6-1 combines with J gene TRBJ2-7, with 10 bases identical to TRBD1. The CDR3 is made up of 14 amino acids. CDR1 is MNHNS and CDR2 is SASEGT in the germline V gene. Germline trimming cut 5 bases from V and 1 base from J; bases unmatched to any gene: 2. The CDR3: CASSQGQGSYEQYF. CDR3 in DNA: TGTGCCAGCAGTCAGGGACAGGGGTCCTACGAGCAGTACTTC.

This clonotype was counted between two and nine times. The chain recombines TRBV5-1 with TRBJ2-3; a weak D match, TRBD2 (6 bases). From germline, CDR1 is SGHRS and CDR2 YFSETQ. Trimming took off 0 bases at V and 6 bases at J, with 14 bases between the two ends. The CDR3 loop spans 15 amino acids. CDR3 nucleotides: TGCGCCAGCAGCTTGGGATCTAGCGCCGCGGATACGCAGTATTTT. This codes for CASSLGSSAADTQYF.

This clonotype was found a few times. This chain uses TRBV29-1 with TRBJ1-1, with 10 nucleotides matching TRBD1. From germline, CDR1 is SQVTM and CDR2 ANQGSEA. There are 13 residues in the CDR3. J was trimmed by 0 bases and V by 8 bases; bases with no gene match: 3. CDR3 nucleotides: TGCAGCTCGGGACAGGGGATGAACACTGAAGCTTTCTTT. Its translation is CSSGQGMNTEAFF.

This clonotype has a handful of counts. The V call is TRBV28, the J call TRBJ1-5; the D is unclear. Trimming took off 5 bases at V and 6 bases at J, with 23 bases between the two ends. The CDR3 contains 17 residues. Germline CDR1 MDHEN, CDR2 SYDVKM. This CDR3 reads CASSPRGLAAPGQPQHF. The CDR3, as DNA: TGTGCCAGCAGTCCCCGCGGTTTGGCAGCCCCGGGTCAGCCCCAGCATTTT.

This clonotype was counted a few times. The rearrangement links TRBV12-3 or TRBV12-4 to TRBJ1-3, with D perhaps matching TRBD1 (5 bases). The germline V and J ends were trimmed by 1 base and 3 bases, with 16 bases remaining between them. The CDR3 runs 17 residues. The CDR3 reads CASSLGAGLSNGNTIYF. The CDR3, as DNA: TGTGCCAGCAGTTTAGGGGCAGGGCTTTCAAATGGAAACACCATATATTTT.

This rearrangement joins TRBV20-1 to TRBJ1-1; weak D call: TRBD1 (6 bases). The CDR3 has 11 amino acids. V dropped 5 bases and J dropped 6 bases, with 10 bases sitting between them. Germline-derived CDR1 and CDR2 are DFQATT and SNEGSKA (reference sequence). CDR3: CSAPGVAEAFF. For the CDR3, the DNA is TGCAGTGCTCCAGGGGTGGCTGAAGCTTTCTTT.

The chain uses TRBV13 and TRBJ2-2; no clear D. Germline-derived CDR1 and CDR2 are PRHDT and FYEKMQ (reference sequence). The V gene lost 11 bases and the J gene lost 5 bases, with 12 bases spanning the gap. This CDR3 spans 12 amino acids. The CDR3 bases are TGTGCCGCAGCCCCAAGAACCGGGGAGCTGTTTTTT. Amino acid sequence: CAAAPRTGELFF. Using reference TRBV13 and TRBJ2-2 for the parts outside the CDR3, the full variable domain is AAGVIQSPRHLIKEKRETATLKCYPIPRHDTVYWYQQGPGQDPQFLISFYEKMQSDKGSIPDRFSAQQFSDYHSELNMSSLELGDSALYFCAAAPRTGELFFGEGSRLTVL.